The source of this T cell receptor beta chain is a study of glioma-infiltrating T cells. TCR alpha and beta CDR3 regions were amplified from RNA using iRepertoire nested multiplex PCR. In TCRdb, the multiplex PCR reads were re-called with MiXCR into one record per CDR3 protein. The sample consists of tens of thousands of distinct CDR3 sequences, around 42% of them appearing once. V was shortened by 5 bases and J by 8 bases, with 32 bases between the two germline ends. The V gene's germline CDR1 is SGHKS and CDR2 YYEKEE (reference sequence). The CDR3 covers 18 residues. The chain has TRBV5-5 and TRBJ2-7, with D unclear. The clonotype was recovered from a human donor with low-grade glioma or glioblastoma, undergoing nonglioma brain surgery, or in good health (not recorded which). What was sequenced was glioma tissue, nonneoplastic brain tissue, or PBMCs (not recorded which). CDR3 sequence reads: CASRLAPGRAAYGYKQYF. The CDR3 bases are TGTGCCAGCAGACTTGCACCCGGACGCGCGGCGTATGGTTACAAGCAGTACTTC. The full variable domain, rest sourced from reference TRBV5-5 and TRBJ2-7, is DAGVTQSPTHLIKTRGQQVTLRCSPISGHKSVSWYQQVLGQGPQFIFQYYEKEERGRGNFPDRFSARQFPNYSSELNVNALLLGDSALYLCASRLAPGRAAYGYKQYFGPGTRLTVT.